This T cell receptor (beta chain) was identified in a study of spatial heterogeneity in lung cancer. This clonotype occurred many times. As for time point: blood at routine non-recurrence follow-up after resection. Trimming left V 0 bases short and J 3 bases short, with 6 bases between. The CDR3 runs to 12 residues. Germline assignment: CDR1 GTSNPN and CDR2 SVGIG (reference sequence). TCRdb redid the calling of the 5' RACE reads with MiXCR, one entry per CDR3 protein. This table holds roughly 29,000 distinct CDR3 sequences, less than 6.5% found once. The chain joins TRBV30 to TRBJ2-7; D may be TRBD1 (6 bases). The sequence was obtained from a female donor with early-stage non-small cell lung cancer. The input for sequencing was PBMCs, taken at follow-up. Here the CDR3 reads CAWSVGGYEQYF. The DNA for the CDR3 is TGTGCCTGGAGTGTAGGGGGCTACGAGCAGTACTTC.